This section outlines one T cell receptor beta chain sequence together with its context. Its antigen is currently unknown. Each sample's input was roughly 250 ng genomic DNA, 38,000 or so genome equivalents. The data belong to a study of T cell clusters in autoimmune cytopenias. Study-level results: The T cell clusters were defined only in silico, without experimental functional validation. TRB repertoire shifts in secondary cytopenia and chronic lymphocytic leukemia mostly reflected lymphoma, not autoimmunity.

Multiplex touch-down PCR amplified TRB using TRB-A and TRB-B pools in one tube. TCRdb re-called the multiplex PCR reads, yielding one record per CDR3 amino acid sequence without DNA. This sample lists more than 7,000 distinct CDR3 sequences; its ten largest clones have 22%. In germline, CDR1 is GTSNPN, CDR2 SVGIG (reference sequence). The CDR3 spans 13 residues. The same data also went into a second study, on T cell repertoires in aging, cancer and after chemotherapy.

The sample consisted of peripheral blood. V is TRBV30 and J is TRBJ1-3. The clonotype comes from a human donor in good health. The CDR3 sequence is CAWGEGSGNTIYF.